A selection of T cell receptor beta chains follows, all from one sample in a study of response to subunit inactivated influenza vaccine. Using its own MiXCR run on the RT-PCR reads, TCRdb lists one record per CDR3 protein. Of approximately 500,000 distinct CDR3 sequences listed, approximately 22% were seen once; the top ten hold approximately 2.9%. These data were likewise used in another study, on T cells expressing NK-cell markers.

The sequenced sample was CD4+ T cells sorted from PBMCs, obtained about 12 days after vaccination. All receptors come from a man aged 50 to 59 who received an inactivated influenza vaccine. The conserved cysteine and the conserved F or W are not part of the CDR3 here. The order of the fields is CDR3 protein, CDR3 length, D gene, clone size, V gene. A D gene is named only where the DNA matches it firmly. The listing skips clone size in some rows; elsewhere it reads once, few, many or a size class.

cdr3_aa: ASSRPDSAGYGYT; cdr3_length: 13; d_call: -; clone_size: -; v_call: TRBV4-2
cdr3_aa: SARSPTGGPTDTQY; cdr3_length: 14; d_call: -; clone_size: -; v_call: TRBV20-1
cdr3_aa: ASSPRNTYEQY; cdr3_length: 11; d_call: -; clone_size: many; v_call: TRBV7-2
cdr3_aa: ASGDSNQPQH; cdr3_length: 10; d_call: -; clone_size: few; v_call: TRBV6-2/TRBV6-3
cdr3_aa: ASNVAGTYYNEQF; cdr3_length: 13; d_call: -; clone_size: -; v_call: TRBV27
cdr3_aa: ASREFILNTEAF; cdr3_length: 12; d_call: -; clone_size: -; v_call: TRBV9
cdr3_aa: ASSAQRTTTDTQY; cdr3_length: 13; d_call: -; clone_size: -; v_call: TRBV6-1
cdr3_aa: SVSTGAYEQY; cdr3_length: 10; d_call: TRBD1; clone_size: few; v_call: TRBV29-1
cdr3_aa: SVAPRSGNTEAF; cdr3_length: 12; d_call: -; clone_size: -; v_call: TRBV29-1
cdr3_aa: AWSVGIRGGTDTQY; cdr3_length: 14; d_call: -; clone_size: -; v_call: TRBV30
cdr3_aa: AISEFVDRGRTGELF; cdr3_length: 15; d_call: TRBD1; clone_size: few; v_call: TRBV10-3
cdr3_aa: ASSQDLVEDTQY; cdr3_length: 12; d_call: -; clone_size: -; v_call: TRBV4-2
cdr3_aa: ASNSGAGANVLT; cdr3_length: 12; d_call: -; clone_size: -; v_call: TRBV12-3/TRBV12-4
cdr3_aa: ATSRETGPNTGELF; cdr3_length: 14; d_call: -; clone_size: few; v_call: TRBV15
cdr3_aa: ASRGTSGASEQY; cdr3_length: 12; d_call: TRBD2; clone_size: few; v_call: TRBV12-3/TRBV12-4
cdr3_aa: ASRGLRGRNEQF; cdr3_length: 12; d_call: -; clone_size: -; v_call: TRBV27
cdr3_aa: ASSLGGQSSYNEQF; cdr3_length: 14; d_call: TRBD1; clone_size: -; v_call: TRBV5-1
cdr3_aa: ASSPLMASDIQY; cdr3_length: 12; d_call: -; clone_size: few; v_call: TRBV18
cdr3_aa: SAVDGLGNTIY; cdr3_length: 11; d_call: -; clone_size: few; v_call: TRBV20-1
cdr3_aa: ASSEDRAGELF; cdr3_length: 11; d_call: -; clone_size: few; v_call: TRBV6-1
cdr3_aa: SATSKGQPQH; cdr3_length: 10; d_call: -; clone_size: few; v_call: TRBV20-1
cdr3_aa: ASSRGSSGGYT; cdr3_length: 11; d_call: -; clone_size: few; v_call: TRBV6-2/TRBV6-3
cdr3_aa: ASSLGSGDTQY; cdr3_length: 11; d_call: -; clone_size: many; v_call: TRBV5-1
cdr3_aa: ASSVDRGGHNEQF; cdr3_length: 13; d_call: TRBD1; clone_size: few; v_call: TRBV2
cdr3_aa: ASSLAGGMNTEAF; cdr3_length: 13; d_call: TRBD1; clone_size: few; v_call: TRBV7-9
cdr3_aa: ASSLEGQGGSYEQY; cdr3_length: 14; d_call: TRBD1; clone_size: few; v_call: TRBV5-1
cdr3_aa: ASSPPGTTMEKLF; cdr3_length: 13; d_call: -; clone_size: few; v_call: TRBV6-1
cdr3_aa: AISERAGGTGEQF; cdr3_length: 13; d_call: TRBD2; clone_size: -; v_call: TRBV10-3
cdr3_aa: SARNRDRDQPQH; cdr3_length: 12; d_call: TRBD1; clone_size: few; v_call: TRBV20-1
cdr3_aa: ASSLFGMNTEAF; cdr3_length: 12; d_call: -; clone_size: many; v_call: TRBV5-6
cdr3_aa: ASSQEYLAGSYEQY; cdr3_length: 14; d_call: TRBD2; clone_size: -; v_call: TRBV3-1
cdr3_aa: ASSYRTGVGGYT; cdr3_length: 12; d_call: TRBD1; clone_size: -; v_call: TRBV6-5
cdr3_aa: ASRPGLAGIDTQY; cdr3_length: 13; d_call: TRBD2; clone_size: -; v_call: TRBV6-2/TRBV6-3
cdr3_aa: ASSLEANPSGEQY; cdr3_length: 13; d_call: -; clone_size: few; v_call: TRBV7-2
cdr3_aa: ASSSYQSRGDEQY; cdr3_length: 13; d_call: -; clone_size: few; v_call: TRBV5-1
cdr3_aa: AISDVSTGSNQPQH; cdr3_length: 14; d_call: TRBD1; clone_size: few; v_call: TRBV10-3
cdr3_aa: AISESVGLAANTGELF; cdr3_length: 16; d_call: TRBD2; clone_size: -; v_call: TRBV10-3
cdr3_aa: ASWKGSEQF; cdr3_length: 9; d_call: -; clone_size: few; v_call: TRBV5-6
cdr3_aa: ASSLEIGTYGYT; cdr3_length: 12; d_call: -; clone_size: -; v_call: TRBV7-9
cdr3_aa: ASRGSGTSEHYTQY; cdr3_length: 14; d_call: TRBD2; clone_size: few; v_call: TRBV12-3/TRBV12-4
cdr3_aa: ASYRPVTYEQY; cdr3_length: 11; d_call: -; clone_size: few; v_call: TRBV6-1
cdr3_aa: ASRPGQGLLSGELF; cdr3_length: 14; d_call: TRBD1; clone_size: -; v_call: TRBV10-2
cdr3_aa: ASSQAKPGTSATTGELF; cdr3_length: 17; d_call: TRBD2; clone_size: -; v_call: TRBV4-3
cdr3_aa: ASSLAPQYNEQF; cdr3_length: 12; d_call: -; clone_size: few; v_call: TRBV5-1
cdr3_aa: ASSLGFGQTYNEQF; cdr3_length: 14; d_call: -; clone_size: -; v_call: TRBV7-2
cdr3_aa: ASRGGTGGQPQH; cdr3_length: 12; d_call: TRBD1; clone_size: few; v_call: TRBV6-1
cdr3_aa: ASSVELSNEQF; cdr3_length: 11; d_call: -; clone_size: -; v_call: TRBV2